Listed below are T cell receptor beta chains from one sample, sequenced in a study of chemoradiotherapy in HPV16-positive cancers. Sequenced by immunoSEQ multiplex PCR; TCRdb stores in-frame clones only, minus some. The sample includes 6,000 to 8,000 clones, approximately 80% seen only once; the top ten take just under 3%. The sample in question was blood, obtained from a patient who underwent chemoradiotherapy. The receptors come from a human donor with HPV-associated anogenital cancer. CDR3s include the opening cysteine and the closing phenylalanine or tryptophan. A D gene is named only where the DNA matches it firmly. Size tells how often a clone was seen (once, few, many) or the class of an expanded clone, and some rows leave it out.

j_call d_call clone_size v_call cdr3_aa cdr3_nt
TRBJ2-1 - - TRBV11-2 CASSRGQNNEQFF TGTGCCAGCAGCCGGGGACAAAACAATGAGCAGTTCTTC
TRBJ2-1 TRBD2 - TRBV4-3 CASSQDTRRGGDEQFF TGCGCCAGCAGCCAAGATACACGGCGGGGGGGGGACGAGCAGTTCTTC
TRBJ2-6 - - TRBV19 CASSITGSGANVLTF TGTGCCAGTAGTATTACAGGCTCTGGGGCCAACGTCCTGACTTTC
TRBJ1-5 - once TRBV7-9 CASSVGESGGREPQHF TGTGCCAGCAGTGTAGGGGAAAGCGGGGGTCGTGAGCCCCAGCATTTT
TRBJ2-7 - - TRBV6-1 CASKGGAGASYEQYF TGTGCCAGCAAAGGAGGGGCAGGGGCCTCCTACGAGCAGTACTTC
TRBJ2-1 - - TRBV5-1 CASSLEAYDPSRRFF TGCGCCAGCAGCTTGGAGGCCTATGACCCATCCAGGAGGTTCTTC
TRBJ2-3 - - TRBV11-3 CASSLTSSDTQYF TGTGCCAGCAGCTTAACTAGTTCAGATACGCAGTATTTT
TRBJ2-7 - - TRBV18 CASSRQGQIYEQYF TGTGCCAGCTCCCGGCAGGGACAAATTTACGAGCAGTACTTC
TRBJ1-2 - - TRBV5-5 CASSLSGLEGYTF TGTGCCAGCAGCTTGTCAGGGCTAGAGGGCTACACCTTC
TRBJ1-4 - - TRBV29-1 CSVEKGGNEKLFF TGCAGCGTTGAAAAGGGGGGGAATGAAAAACTGTTTTTT
TRBJ1-2 TRBD1 - TRBV2 CASSITGVGNFGYTF TGTGCCAGCAGTATAACAGGGGTGGGGAACTTTGGCTACACCTTC
TRBJ2-3 - - TRBV18 CASSQSTGRTDTQYF TGTGCCAGCTCACAGAGCACAGGGCGGACAGATACGCAGTATTTT
TRBJ2-1 TRBD2 once TRBV6-4 CASSERGGPNEQFF TGTGCCAGCAGTGAGCGGGGGGGACCCAATGAGCAGTTCTTC
TRBJ2-7 - once TRBV2 CASSVLGGEQYF TGTGCCAGCAGTGTCTTAGGTGGCGAGCAGTACTTC
TRBJ2-7 TRBD1 - TRBV4-3 CASSQQIPGQGDGEQYF TGCGCCAGCAGCCAGCAGATACCGGGACAGGGGGATGGGGAGCAGTACTTC
TRBJ1-3 - - TRBV19 CASSMSGNTIYF TGTGCCAGTAGTATGAGTGGAAACACCATATATTTT
TRBJ2-5 - - TRBV11-3 CASSLGGRETQYF TGTGCCAGCAGCTTAGGGGGCCGGGAGACCCAGTACTTC
TRBJ2-1 TRBD1 - TRBV6-5 CASSYYGDRVNEQFF TGTGCCAGCAGTTACTATGGGGACAGGGTCAATGAGCAGTTCTTC
TRBJ1-3 TRBD1 once TRBV5-1 CASSPTGLTSGNTIYF TGCGCCAGCAGCCCGACAGGGCTTACCTCTGGAAACACCATATATTTT
TRBJ1-2 - - TRBV19 CASSTGAVGGDYGYTF TGTGCCAGTAGTACGGGAGCTGTCGGCGGCGACTATGGCTACACCTTC
TRBJ2-7 TRBD1 - TRBV7-9 CASSLDTGGFFYEQYF TGTGCCAGCAGTTTGGATACAGGGGGTTTTTTCTACGAGCAGTACTTC
TRBJ2-1 - - TRBV19 CASSIEGTREQFF TGTGCCAGTAGTATAGAGGGGACTCGAGAGCAGTTCTTC
TRBJ2-5 - - TRBV7-9 CASSLHQETQYF TGTGCCAGCAGCTTACATCAAGAGACCCAGTACTTC
TRBJ1-2 - - TRBV10-1 CASLLWGRYTF TGCGCCAGCCTTCTCTGGGGACGCTACACCTTC
TRBJ2-1 - - TRBV11-2 CASSLNLALARDEQFF TGTGCCAGCAGCCTCAATTTAGCGCTAGCGAGGGATGAGCAGTTCTTC
TRBJ2-1 TRBD2 - TRBV19 CASSITAGGVGNEQFF TGTGCCAGTAGTATAACCGCGGGGGGGGTGGGCAATGAGCAGTTCTTC
TRBJ2-1 TRBD2 - TRBV11-1 CASSSGLAGGQRQFF TGTGCCAGCAGTTCCGGACTAGCGGGGGGGCAAAGGCAGTTCTTC
TRBJ1-4 - - TRBV29-1 CSVDISGLGKEKLFF TGCAGCGTTGACATCTCGGGGCTGGGAAAGGAAAAACTGTTTTTT
TRBJ2-6 TRBD1 few TRBV4-2 CASSQEGTGGSGANVLTF TGTGCCAGCAGCCAAGAGGGGACAGGGGGATCTGGGGCCAACGTCCTGACTTTC
TRBJ2-7 - - TRBV12-5 CASGREENEQYF TGTGCTAGTGGTCGAGAGGAGAACGAGCAGTACTTC
TRBJ2-5 - - TRBV19 CASSEGTGGETQYF TGTGCCAGTAGTGAGGGAACAGGTGGAGAGACCCAGTACTTC
TRBJ2-1 - - TRBV2 CASSDLGQAEQFF TGTGCCAGCAGTGACCTTGGCCAGGCCGAGCAGTTCTTC
TRBJ1-1 - - TRBV7-2 CASRLIAEAFF TGTGCCAGCAGACTTATCGCTGAAGCTTTCTTT
TRBJ2-7 - - TRBV4-1 CASSRDSVTYEQYF TGCGCCAGCAGCCGAGACAGTGTGACCTACGAGCAGTACTTC
TRBJ2-3 - - TRBV11-2 CASSLEGGRSSTDTQYF TGTGCCAGCAGCTTAGAGGGTGGCCGCTCTAGCACAGATACGCAGTATTTT
TRBJ2-2 - - TRBV9 CASSTATTGELFF TGTGCCAGCAGCACCGCGACTACCGGGGAGCTGTTTTTT
TRBJ2-7 TRBD2 - TRBV20-1 CSALLAGEQYF TGCAGTGCCCTACTAGCGGGCGAGCAGTACTTC
TRBJ2-3 - - TRBV9 CASSVAPGEWIDTQYF TGTGCCAGCAGCGTAGCCCCAGGGGAATGGATAGATACGCAGTATTTT
TRBJ2-2 TRBD2 - TRBV7-3 CASSSAGGSGELFF TGTGCCAGCAGCTCCGCGGGGGGGTCCGGGGAGCTGTTTTTT
TRBJ1-6 - few TRBV7-8 CASSWGLNGGNSPLHF TGTGCCAGCAGCTGGGGACTAAACGGGGGGAATTCACCCCTCCACTTT
TRBJ1-1 - - TRBV7-9 CASSDFSPLGRGLTEAFF TGTGCCAGCAGCGACTTCTCCCCCCTCGGGCGGGGGCTCACTGAAGCTTTCTTT
TRBJ1-3 - - TRBV4-1 CASSQDGGIGFTGNTIYF TGCGCCAGCAGCCAAGATGGGGGAATCGGATTCACTGGAAACACCATATATTTT
TRBJ1-6 - - TRBV6-4 CASSPDSFSPLHF TGTGCCAGCAGTCCGGACAGTTTTTCACCCCTCCACTTT
TRBJ2-3 - - TRBV6-5 CASSYRGRLSTDTQYF TGTGCCAGCAGTTACCGTGGCAGACTTAGCACAGATACGCAGTATTTT
TRBJ1-3 - few TRBV28 CASSFAQPLTFNTIYF TGTGCCAGCAGTTTTGCCCAGCCACTTACCTTCAACACCATATATTTT
TRBJ2-6 - - TRBV7-9 CASSLDMPNVLTF TGTGCCAGCAGCTTGGACATGCCCAACGTCCTGACTTTC